A single sample is the source of the 13 T cell receptor beta chains below, sequenced in a study of blood T cell repertoires in COVID-19. Here immunoSEQ multiplex PCR was the method, and the copy in TCRdb shows in-frame clones only, minus some. In the table there are fewer than 250,000 clones, 65% to 80% of which are singletons. Input material: PBMCs or T cells enriched from blood (not recorded which). The receptors derive from a woman aged 50 to 65 with acute COVID-19.

The CDR3 DNA is TGTGCCTGGAGTGTAACAGGAGGGATGACGGGCTACACCTTC. It codes for CAWSVTGGMTGYTF. The chain joins TRBV30 to TRBJ1-2; tentatively, D is TRBD1 (5 bases). CDR1 GTSNPN and CDR2 SVGIG come from the germline V gene (reference sequence). The V gene lost 0 bases and the J gene lost 8 bases, with 16 bases spanning the gap. The CDR3 extends over 14 amino acids.

This chain uses TRBV9 with TRBJ2-5; D perhaps matches TRBD1 (5 bases). CDR1 is SGDLS and CDR2 is YYNGEE in the germline V gene. Trimming cost V 0 bases and J 5 bases, with 14 bases left between them. CDR3 length equals 15 residues. The CDR3 protein is CASSVELGKGETQYF. The CDR3 DNA sequence: TGTGCCAGCAGCGTAGAGTTGGGGAAGGGGGAGACCCAGTACTTC.

The CDR3 nucleotides are TGTGCCAGCAGCTTAAATGTTTTAAACGGGGAGCTGTTTTTT. Its translation is CASSLNVLNGELFF. This rearrangement joins TRBV11-3 to TRBJ2-2, with D hard to call. Trimming removed 2 bases at V and 7 bases at J, with 11 bases between. Germline V gene lookup returns CDR1 SGHNT and CDR2 YENEEA. The CDR3 spans 14 residues.

The chain carries TRBV2 and TRBJ2-5; TRBD2 aligns across 7 bases. The ends lost 4 bases at V and 7 bases at J; junction bases unmatched: 9. CDR3 length: 14 residues. Germline-derived CDR1 and CDR2 are SNHLY and FYNNEI. The CDR3 loop reads CASSGGLPSGTQYF. CDR3 sequence (DNA): TGTGCCAGCAGTGGGGGACTACCTTCGGGGACCCAGTACTTC.

The V and J genes are TRBV5-1 and TRBJ2-5; 13 bases are a match to TRBD2. The CDR3 runs 16 residues. Looked up from germline, CDR1 is SGHRS and CDR2 is YFSETQ. V gave up 4 bases and J gave up 0 bases; unmatched junction bases: 3. CDR3 coding DNA: TGCGCCAGCAGCCAAGGGACTAGCGGGAACCAAGAGACCCAGTACTTC. Its protein product is CASSQGTSGNQETQYF. The whole variable domain, filled in from reference TRBV5-1 and TRBJ2-5, reads KAGVTQTPRYLIKTRGQQVTLSCSPISGHRSVSWYQQTPGQGLQFLFEYFSETQRNKGNFPGRFSGRQFSNSRSEMNVSTLELGDSALYLCASSQGTSGNQETQYFGPGTRLLVL.

The CDR3 coding sequence is TGTGCCAGCAGTTCCAACAGGGTCCCCTACGAGCAGTACGTC. It codes for CASSSNRVPYEQYV. The chain employs TRBV6-5 and TRBJ2-7; maybe TRBD1 (6 bases). Germline V gives CDR1 MNHEY, CDR2 SVGAGI. The CDR3 runs 14 residues. The ends were cut back, 4 bases at V and 2 bases at J, with 12 bases in the middle.

This clone has just a few counts. The rearrangement links TRBV4-3 to TRBJ2-1; D may be TRBD2 (6 bases). Germline CDR1 LGHNA, CDR2 YSLEER. V was shortened by 5 bases and J by 0 bases, with 14 bases between the two germline ends. This CDR3 has 16 amino acids. The CDR3 bases are TGCGCCAGCAGCGCTGGGACTGCAAGCTCCTACAATGAGCAGTTCTTC. It encodes CASSAGTASSYNEQFF.

The V gene is TRBV9, the J gene TRBJ1-6, with a weak D call TRBD1 (5 bases). Germline V gene sequence: CDR1 SGDLS, CDR2 YYNGEE. The CDR3 spans 16 residues. V shed 3 bases and J shed 5 bases, with 15 bases lying between them. The CDR3 sequence: CASSAQGGANNSPLHF. The DNA for the CDR3 is TGTGCCAGCAGCGCCCAGGGAGGGGCCAATAATTCACCCCTCCACTTT.

The rearrangement joins TRBV6-1 to TRBJ2-6, with D hard to call. Germline V gene data show CDR1 as MNHNS and CDR2 as SASEGT. V gave up 3 bases and J gave up 2 bases, with 8 bases separating them. This CDR3 contains 15 residues. Here the CDR3 DNA reads TGTGCCAGCAGTGAGCGGAGCGCTGGGGCCAACGTCCTGACTTTC. Translating it yields CASSERSAGANVLTF.

As concerns this clone: This same CDR3 is encoded by further DNA sequences in the sample. The chain carries TRBV28 and TRBJ1-5; D is undetermined. Trimming took 6 bases from V and 5 from J, leaving 8 bases between them. This CDR3 is built from 12 residues. Germline V gives CDR1 MDHEN, CDR2 SYDVKM. Here the CDR3 DNA reads TGTGCCAGCAGCTCTCTGTATCAGCCCCAGCATTTT. This gives the protein CASSSLYQPQHF.

V is TRBV7-8 and J is TRBJ1-6, with 8 positions matching TRBD1. The CDR3 runs 17 residues. V lost 0 bases and J lost 2; bases outside the gene matches: 3. Per the germline V gene, CDR1 is SGHVS and CDR2 is FQNEAQ. CDR3 region: CASSLAGRGPYNSPLHF. The CDR3 DNA is TGTGCCAGCAGCTTAGCGGGCAGGGGGCCCTATAATTCACCCCTCCACTTT.

The CDR3 loop reads CAIRAGNYGYTF. Written as DNA, the CDR3 is TGTGCCATCAGAGCGGGAAACTATGGCTACACCTTC. The chain combines TRBV19 with TRBJ1-2; D is ambiguous. V lost 10 bases, J lost 2 bases, and 11 bases lay in between. This CDR3 is 12 amino acids long. The germline V gene has CDR1 LNHDA and CDR2 SQIVND (reference sequence).

The genes are TRBV5-1 and TRBJ2-3; TRBD2 matches at 14 bases. The germline gives CDR1 SGHRS, CDR2 YFSETQ. The V segment lost 5 bases and the J segment 2 bases; nucleotides outside the gene matches: 16. The CDR3 consists of 20 residues. CDR3 loop: CASRADYEGTSGGTTDTQYF. Here the CDR3 DNA reads TGCGCCAGCAGGGCGGACTACGAAGGGACTAGCGGGGGAACCACAGATACGCAGTATTTT.